The 29 T cell receptor beta chains below all came from one sample that was sequenced in a study of T-cell memory formation after mild COVID-19. Each CDR3 protein gets one entry after TCRdb re-called the 5' RACE reads with MiXCR. The sample yields 450,000 to 650,000 distinct CDR3 sequences, just over 20% seen once. Sequencing was done on a sample of PBMCs or a T cell subset sorted from them (not recorded which). The receptors come from an adult woman who had mild COVID-19 (a few samples of this study predate the infection). Cell type and time point are not known.

The V and J genes are TRBV29-1 and TRBJ2-1, with 7 positions matching TRBD1. Germline V gene sequence: CDR1 SQVTM, CDR2 ANQGSEA. Trimming cost V 6 bases and J 8 bases; bases outside gene matches: 13. The CDR3 covers 14 residues. The CDR3 region is CSVTGTDWIDEQFF. In nucleotides, the CDR3 is TGCAGCGTAACCGGGACAGACTGGATCGATGAGCAGTTCTTC.

This clonotype was detected only a few times. In nucleotides, the CDR3 is TGCGCCAGCAGCCAAGCCGCGTTCCGGGGCAATCAGCCCCAGCATTTT. It codes for CASSQAAFRGNQPQHF. V usage is TRBV4-1 and J usage is TRBJ1-5; D is ambiguous. The CDR3 has 16 amino acids. CDR1 is MGHRA, CDR2 YSYEKL, per germline. Trimming shortened V by 1 base and J by 2 bases, and 12 bases separated the two germline ends.

The chain carries TRBV11-2 and TRBJ1-1; TRBD1 matches at 8 bases. In germline, CDR1 is SGHAT, CDR2 FQNNGV. The CDR3 runs 15 residues. V lost 1 base to trimming and J lost 1 base; unmatched junction nucleotides: 2. The CDR3 region is CASSLAQGANTEAFF. The DNA of the CDR3 is TGTGCCAGCAGCTTAGCCCAGGGGGCGAACACTGAAGCTTTCTTT.

This clonotype has just a few counts. This chain uses TRBV12-3 or TRBV12-4 with TRBJ2-7; no reliable D call. The germline V and J ends were trimmed by 0 bases and 3 bases, with 12 bases remaining between them. The CDR3 contains 15 residues. CDR3 coding DNA: TGTGCCAGCAGTTTAGCGGCGGTCGGCATCTACGAGCAGTACTTC. This sequence encodes CASSLAAVGIYEQYF.

There are a few counts of this clonotype. This chain uses TRBV4-1 with TRBJ2-5; maybe TRBD1 (6 bases). Germline V gene data show CDR1 as MGHRA and CDR2 as YSYEKL. Trimming left V 0 bases short and J 4 bases short, with 15 bases between. CDR3 length equals 16 residues. The CDR3 loop is CASSQDGTRGVETQYF. DNA for the CDR3: TGCGCCAGCAGCCAAGACGGTACCAGGGGAGTAGAGACCCAGTACTTC.

The chain uses TRBV7-6 and TRBJ1-2; maybe TRBD1 (5 bases). The CDR3 consists of 17 residues. Trimming removed 0 bases at V and 6 bases at J, with 20 bases between. In germline, CDR1 is SGHVS, CDR2 FNYEAQ. CDR3 loop: CASSLAAEGYSRNGYTF. The CDR3 DNA reads as TGTGCCAGCAGCTTAGCGGCGGAGGGGTATTCGAGGAATGGCTACACCTTC. Full variable domain (missing parts from reference TRBV7-6 and TRBJ1-2): GAGVSQSPRYKVTKRGQDVALRCDPISGHVSLYWYRQALGQGPEFLTYFNYEAQQDKSGLPNDRFSAERPEGSISTLTIQRTEQRDSAMYRCASSLAAEGYSRNGYTFGSGTRLTVV.

This clonotype has more than one count but fewer than ten. The chain joins TRBV12-3 or TRBV12-4 to TRBJ2-1, with D possibly TRBD1 on 6 matching bases. V was cut by 6 bases and J by 7 bases, with 22 bases left in between. The CDR3 spans 16 residues. The CDR3 coding sequence is TGTGCCAGCAGGTCATCGGACCAGGGGTACCGGAATGAGCAGTTCTTC. Its protein is CASRSSDQGYRNEQFF.

The chain combines TRBV12-3 or TRBV12-4 with TRBJ1-2; D is ambiguous. The CDR3 has 13 residues. The V end was cut by 8 bases, the J end by 2 bases, with 12 bases between. The CDR3 sequence: CASSPDQNYGYTF. For the CDR3, the DNA is TGTGCCAGCTCACCAGACCAAAACTATGGCTACACCTTC.

The V and J genes are TRBV11-2 and TRBJ2-3, with 8 bases identical to TRBD1. V lost 5 bases to trimming and J lost 3 bases; unmatched junction nucleotides: 7. The CDR3 runs to 15 residues. Per the germline V gene, CDR1 is SGHAT and CDR2 is FQNNGV. Here the CDR3 reads CASSAGTGLTDTQYF. The CDR3 DNA follows: TGTGCCAGCAGCGCCGGGACAGGTCTTACAGATACGCAGTATTTT.

J is TRBJ2-1 and V is TRBV30, with 7 bases matching TRBD2. The CDR3 sequence is 13 residues long. V lost 4 bases and J lost 4; bases outside the gene matches: 4. Germline V lookup: CDR1 GTSNPN, CDR2 SVGIG (reference sequence). CDR3 region: CAWKWEGYNEQFF. In DNA form, the CDR3 reads TGTGCCTGGAAGTGGGAGGGGTACAATGAGCAGTTCTTC.

This clonotype was found a few times. The chain employs TRBV18 and TRBJ2-7, with 11 bases aligning to TRBD1. This CDR3 is 14 amino acids long. The germline gives CDR1 KGHSH, CDR2 LQKENI. Trimming took 7 bases from V and 1 from J; bases not matched to a gene: 3. DNA for the CDR3: TGTGCCAGCTTCGGGACAGGGGGATCCTACGAGCAGTACTTC. Protein sequence: CASFGTGGSYEQYF.

The chain carries TRBV27 and TRBJ2-2; TRBD2 aligns across 9 bases. Germline lookup yields CDR1 MNHEY and CDR2 SMNVEV (reference sequence). Germline trimming cut 5 bases from V and 6 bases from J; bases unmatched to any gene: 7. CDR3 size: 15 residues. The CDR3 nucleotides are TGTGCCAGCAGTCCGGGACTAGCTCGGCCCGGGGAGCTGTTTTTT. This encodes CASSPGLARPGELFF.

This clonotype has more than one count but fewer than ten. The chain combines TRBV7-9 with TRBJ2-7; D is undetermined. Trimming removed 3 bases at V and 3 bases at J, with 6 bases between. This CDR3 is built from 12 residues. The germline CDR1 and CDR2 sequences are SEHNR and FQNEAQ (reference sequence). CDR3 bases: TGTGCCAGCAGCTTCGAAGACTACGAGCAGTACTTC. This sequence encodes CASSFEDYEQYF.

The chain couples TRBV7-6 to TRBJ2-7; 11 bases agree with TRBD2. Unmatched junction bases numbered 4, after V lost 4 bases and J lost 8 bases. The length of the CDR3 is 13 residues. The germline gives CDR1 SGHVS, CDR2 FNYEAQ. The CDR3 region is CASSSGTSGQQYF. CDR3 DNA: TGTGCCAGCAGCTCAGGGACTAGCGGACAGCAGTACTTC.

The chain joins TRBV11-1 to TRBJ2-7, with 12 bases aligning to TRBD1. The CDR3 sequence is 13 residues long. Trimming removed 5 bases from V and 6 bases from J; junction bases left unmatched: 2. Per germline, CDR1 SGHAT and CDR2 FQDESV (reference sequence). CDR3 in DNA: TGTGCCAGCAGCCGGGACAGGGGGCGCGAGCAGTACTTC. Protein: CASSRDRGREQYF.

The table lists this clonotype with a few counts. The V gene is TRBV7-6, the J gene TRBJ2-1; 7 bases align to TRBD2. J lost 7 bases, V lost 4 bases, and 16 bases had no gene match. The CDR3 consists of 17 residues. CDR1 and CDR2 from the germline V gene are SGHVS and FNYEAQ. CDR3 in DNA: TGTGCCAGCAGCTCTCCCCCCCGGGACCGAGCGGGGAATGAGCAGTTCTTC. It translates to CASSSPPRDRAGNEQFF.

The table lists this clonotype with many counts. The chain couples TRBV27 to TRBJ2-1; D may correspond to TRBD1 or TRBD2 (5 bases each). The CDR3 runs 13 residues. Trimming removed 5 bases from V and 13 bases from J, with 18 bases in between. Per the germline V gene, CDR1 is MNHEY and CDR2 is SMNVEV (reference sequence). The CDR3 nucleotides are TGTGCCAGCAGTCCTTCGGGACCCAGGAGACAGTTCTTC. This gives the protein CASSPSGPRRQFF.

In this sample, this clonotype turned up a few times. This chain connects TRBV7-3 to TRBJ2-7; 10 nucleotides agree with TRBD1. The CDR3 length is 13 residues. Trimming at V came to 5 bases and at J to 6 bases, leaving 4 bases not matched to a gene. The germline gives CDR1 SGHTA, CDR2 FQGTGA. CDR3: CASSDRGLGEQYF. The DNA of the CDR3 is TGTGCCAGCAGCGACAGGGGGCTGGGCGAGCAGTACTTC.

This clonotype was seen more than once but under ten times. This chain joins TRBV10-3 and TRBJ2-7; 7 bases align to TRBD2. V was pared by 10 bases and J by 2 bases, with 8 bases of the junction left unmatched. The CDR3 has 13 amino acids. Germline lookup yields CDR1 ENHRY and CDR2 SYGVKD. For the CDR3, the DNA is TGTGCCACGCTTAGCGGGCTTACCTACGAGCAGTACTTC. Translating it yields CATLSGLTYEQYF.

This clonotype turned up a few times. The V and J genes are TRBV12-3 or TRBV12-4 and TRBJ1-2, with TRBD1 identical over 9 bases. This CDR3 has 13 residues. J was trimmed by 7 bases and V by 5 bases; bases with no gene match: 5. CDR3 sequence reads: CASSLGQGFGYTF. The DNA for the CDR3 is TGTGCCAGCAGTCTAGGACAGGGGTTTGGCTACACCTTC.

This clonotype has only a few counts. The chain is built from TRBV6-1 and TRBJ2-4; D is tentatively TRBD1 or TRBD2 (5 bases each). Per the germline V gene, CDR1 is MNHNS and CDR2 is SASEGT. The CDR3 totals 18 residues. V was shortened by 2 bases and J by 0 bases, with 17 bases between the two germline ends. In DNA, the CDR3 is TGTGCCAGCAGTGAATTTCTGGGGGTTGGCCTAGCCAAAAACATTCAGTACTTC. It is translated as CASSEFLGVGLAKNIQYF.

The rearrangement joins TRBV5-6 to TRBJ2-2, with D tentatively TRBD1 or TRBD2 (5 bases each). The CDR3 covers 16 residues. The germline V gene has CDR1 SGHDT and CDR2 YYEEEE. V was pared by 0 bases and J by 6 bases, with 15 bases between. The CDR3, as DNA: TGTGCCAGCAGCTTGGGGGTGACGGGGCCAGCCGGGGAGCTGTTTTTT. Protein sequence: CASSLGVTGPAGELFF. Full variable domain (missing parts from reference TRBV5-6 and TRBJ2-2): DAGVTQSPTHLIKTRGQQVTLRCSPKSGHDTVSWYQQALGQGPQFIFQYYEEEERQRGNFPDRFSGHQFPNYSSELNVNALLLGDSALYLCASSLGVTGPAGELFFGEGSRLTVL.

This chain connects TRBV27 to TRBJ2-1; 14 bases fit TRBD2. The CDR3 consists of 18 residues. V lost 1 base and J lost 4; bases outside the gene matches: 6. Germline V CDR1 and CDR2: MNHEY, SMNVEV (reference sequence). CDR3 in amino acids: CASSLFGLAGGLYNEQFF. CDR3 sequence (DNA): TGTGCCAGCAGTTTATTTGGACTAGCGGGGGGACTGTACAATGAGCAGTTCTTC.

J is TRBJ1-5 and V is TRBV5-6; TRBD1 is a possible D gene (6 bases). The CDR3 has 15 amino acids. Trimming took off 0 bases at V and 8 bases at J, with 15 bases between the two ends. CDR1 SGHDT and CDR2 YYEEEE come from the germline V gene. In DNA form, the CDR3 reads TGTGCCAGCAGCTTGGATAGACACAGGGCCGAGCCCCAGCATTTT. Amino acid sequence: CASSLDRHRAEPQHF.

This chain joins TRBV4-2 and TRBJ2-1, with TRBD2 as a possible D gene (6 bases). The CDR3 is 16 residues long. Trimming shortened V by 0 bases and J by 6 bases, and 15 bases separated the two germline ends. CDR1 is LGHNA and CDR2 is YNFKEQ in the germline V gene. The CDR3 loop reads CASSQEPGEARNEQFF. CDR3 nucleotides: TGTGCCAGCAGCCAAGAGCCCGGGGAGGCCCGCAATGAGCAGTTCTTC.

The chain couples TRBV5-1 to TRBJ2-5; 12 bases fit TRBD2. CDR3 length equals 18 residues. V lost 3 bases and J lost 3; bases outside the gene matches: 12. CDR1 and CDR2 from the germline V gene are SGHRS and YFSETQ. Here the CDR3 reads CASSSRWSSGGAEETQYF. The DNA for the CDR3 is TGCGCCAGCAGCTCGAGGTGGTCTAGCGGGGGGGCCGAAGAGACCCAGTACTTC.

The chain uses TRBV19 and TRBJ2-7; D gene unclear. The CDR3 covers 14 residues. Germline CDR1 LNHDA, CDR2 SQIVND (reference sequence). Trimming stripped 9 bases from V and 2 bases from J, with 17 bases between. The CDR3 DNA sequence: TGTGCCAGCGCCCGGGTCCTCAACGCCTACGAGCAGTACTTC. Its translation is CASARVLNAYEQYF.

The V and J genes are TRBV30 and TRBJ1-2; no clear D. Trimming stripped 1 base from V and 8 bases from J, with 8 bases between. The CDR3 totals 11 residues. Germline assignment: CDR1 GTSNPN and CDR2 SVGIG (reference sequence). The CDR3 coding sequence is TGTGCCTGGAGTGGGCCCCGGGGCTACACCTTC. Translating gives CAWSGPRGYTF.

The chain couples TRBV15 to TRBJ2-1, with D hard to call. V lost 5 bases and J 2 bases, leaving 16 bases between the germline ends. The CDR3 covers 16 residues. Germline V gene sequence: CDR1 LNHNV, CDR2 YYDKDF (reference sequence). CDR3 sequence: CATSLLGAQPYNEQFF. The CDR3 bases are TGTGCCACCAGCCTCCTTGGCGCCCAGCCCTACAATGAGCAGTTCTTC.